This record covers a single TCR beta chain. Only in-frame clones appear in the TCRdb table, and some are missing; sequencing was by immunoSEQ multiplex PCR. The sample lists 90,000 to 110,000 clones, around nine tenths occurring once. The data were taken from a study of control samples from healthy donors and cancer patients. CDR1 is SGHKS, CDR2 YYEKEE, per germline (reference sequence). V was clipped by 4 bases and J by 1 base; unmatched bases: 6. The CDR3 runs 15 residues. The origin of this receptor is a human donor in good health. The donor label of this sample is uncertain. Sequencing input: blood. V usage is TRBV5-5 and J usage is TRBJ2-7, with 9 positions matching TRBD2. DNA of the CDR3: TGTGCCAGCAGCCCCCTGACTAGCGGATCCTACGAGCAGTACTTC. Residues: CASSPLTSGSYEQYF.